This passage covers 24 T cell receptor beta chains from one sample sequenced in a study of OX40 agonist ivuxolimab in advanced cancers. The method was immunoSEQ multiplex PCR; TCRdb's version includes in-frame clones alone and lacks a portion of them. The sample includes fewer than 90,000 clones, roughly 84% of them seen just once. The sequencing used CD4+ or CD8+ T cells sorted from blood, collected in a trial of the OX40 agonist ivuxolimab. Receptors originate from an adult with an advanced solid tumor such as melanoma, head and neck, liver or kidney cancer.

The table lists this clone with a few counts. The chain joins TRBV5-1 to TRBJ2-2, with 8 bases identical to TRBD1. V lost 2 bases and J lost 6; bases outside the gene matches: 9. The CDR3 contains 16 residues. Germline assignment: CDR1 SGHRS and CDR2 YFSETQ. This CDR3 is CASSFRPDRVAGELFF. CDR3 in DNA: TGCGCCAGCAGCTTCCGCCCGGACAGGGTCGCCGGGGAGCTGTTTTTT.

The chain couples TRBV12-5 to TRBJ1-1, with 9 nucleotides matching TRBD1. The CDR3 has 15 residues. The germline CDR1 and CDR2 sequences are LGHNT and FRNRAP. V gave up 1 base and J gave up 4 bases; unmatched junction bases: 4. The CDR3 is CASGLEPDRGTEAFF. CDR3 nucleotides: TGTGCTAGTGGTTTGGAACCGGACAGGGGCACTGAAGCTTTCTTT.

V usage is TRBV19 and J usage is TRBJ1-2; D is undetermined. Germline V CDR1 and CDR2: LNHDA, SQIVND (reference sequence). V was cut by 2 bases and J by 6 bases, with 13 bases left in between. The CDR3 consists of 14 residues. Written as DNA, the CDR3 is TGTGCCAGTAGTATATATGGGTCGTTGGATGGCTACACCTTC. Its translation is CASSIYGSLDGYTF. The full variable domain, completed using reference TRBV19 and TRBJ1-2, is DGGITQSPKYLFRKEGQNVTLSCEQNLNHDAMYWYRQDPGQGLRLIYYSQIVNDFQKGDIAEGYSVSREKKESFPLTVTSAQKNPTAFYLCASSIYGSLDGYTFGSGTRLTVV.

The rearrangement links TRBV29-1 to TRBJ1-2; possible D gene TRBD1, 6 bases. Germline loops: CDR1 SQVTM, CDR2 ANQGSEA. The CDR3 sequence is 11 residues long. With 3 bases removed from V and 8 bases from J, the gap between germline ends came to 10 bases. The CDR3 protein is CSVEKGGGYTF. The CDR3 nucleotides are TGCAGCGTTGAGAAAGGGGGAGGCTACACCTTC.

This sequence joins TRBV30 and TRBJ2-3; a possible D gene is TRBD1 (6 bases). V was trimmed by 4 bases and J by 2 bases, leaving 13 bases between them. CDR3 length equals 14 residues. Germline V gene lookup returns CDR1 GTSNPN and CDR2 SVGIG (reference sequence). In DNA form, the CDR3 reads TGTGCCTGGAACCGGGACACTCACACAGATACGCAGTATTTT. It codes for CAWNRDTHTDTQYF.

This clone has just a few counts. The chain joins TRBV14 to TRBJ1-1; D gene ambiguous. The CDR3 length is 15 residues. Germline V gene sequence: CDR1 SGHDN, CDR2 FVKESK. V was trimmed by 4 bases and J by 2 bases, leaving 14 bases between them. The CDR3 loop is CASSRGWQANTEAFF. In nucleotides, the CDR3 is TGTGCCAGCAGCCGAGGGTGGCAGGCAAACACTGAAGCTTTCTTT.

The chain employs TRBV7-6 and TRBJ1-5; unclear D gene. CDR1 and CDR2 (germline): SGHVS, FNYEAQ. There are 15 residues in the CDR3. V was cut by 5 bases and J by 5 bases, with 16 bases left in between. This CDR3 is CASSPGPVSDQPQHF. The CDR3 region has the DNA TGTGCCAGCAGCCCCGGGCCGGTTTCGGATCAGCCCCAGCATTTT.

The chain uses TRBV7-9 and TRBJ2-1; 8 bases agree with TRBD2. Germline loops: CDR1 SEHNR, CDR2 FQNEAQ (reference sequence). J gave up 0 bases and V 2 bases, and 6 bases lay outside the gene matches. The CDR3 runs to 17 residues. CDR3: CASSLTQTSVSYNEQFF. The CDR3 coding sequence is TGTGCCAGCAGCTTAACCCAGACTAGCGTCTCCTACAATGAGCAGTTCTTC.

The rearrangement joins TRBV9 to TRBJ2-7, with 8 bases identical to TRBD2. CDR1 and CDR2 from the germline V gene are SGDLS and YYNGEE. The length of the CDR3 is 15 residues. Unmatched junction bases numbered 3, after V lost 0 bases and J lost 1 base. The CDR3 sequence: CASSVGPSGSYEQYF. The DNA for the CDR3 is TGTGCCAGCAGCGTAGGGCCTAGCGGGTCCTACGAGCAGTACTTC.

This clone has more than one count but fewer than ten. The V gene is TRBV10-3, the J gene TRBJ1-1; D is perhaps TRBD1 (6 bases). CDR3 length: 12 residues. V lost 9 bases to trimming and J lost 5 bases, with 13 bases between them. The germline V gene has CDR1 ENHRY and CDR2 SYGVKD. The CDR3 is CAITQGNTEAFF. CDR3 coding DNA: TGTGCCATTACCCAGGGGAATACTGAAGCTTTCTTT.

The V gene is TRBV13, the J gene TRBJ2-7, with 7 bases aligning to TRBD1. The trim removed 2 bases at V and 2 bases at J, leaving 3 bases unmatched. This CDR3 spans 14 amino acids. The germline V gene has CDR1 PRHDT and CDR2 FYEKMQ (reference sequence). The CDR3 loop reads CASSLRGGAYEQYF. The CDR3, as DNA: TGTGCCAGCAGCTTAAGAGGGGGCGCCTACGAGCAGTACTTC.

The chain recombines TRBV29-1 with TRBJ2-7; D is possibly TRBD1 or TRBD2 (5 bases each). CDR1 is SQVTM, CDR2 ANQGSEA, per germline. Trimming removed 6 bases from V and 3 bases from J, with 18 bases in between. The CDR3 sequence is 14 residues long. CDR3 in amino acids: CSVQRYRGDYEQYF. The CDR3 coding sequence is TGCAGCGTGCAGCGGTACCGGGGCGACTACGAGCAGTACTTC.

The V gene is TRBV7-9, the J gene TRBJ2-7; 8 nucleotides line up with TRBD1. CDR1 is SEHNR and CDR2 is FQNEAQ in the germline V gene (reference sequence). With V trimmed by 0 bases and J by 2 bases, 9 bases remained unmatched. There are 17 residues in the CDR3. CDR3 amino acids: CASSLATTQGQAYEQYF. CDR3 DNA: TGTGCCAGCAGCTTAGCGACAACACAGGGACAGGCCTACGAGCAGTACTTC.

This clone was counted a single time. The V and J genes are TRBV4-3 and TRBJ2-1; D is ambiguous. This CDR3 is 15 amino acids long. Germline assignment: CDR1 LGHNA and CDR2 YSLEER. V was clipped by 0 bases and J by 9 bases, with 15 bases between them. CDR3 in amino acids: CASSQDPAGPSEQFF. As DNA, the CDR3 is TGCGCCAGCAGCCAAGATCCGGCCGGGCCCAGTGAGCAGTTCTTC.

V and J are TRBV19 and TRBJ1-2, with 10 nucleotides matching TRBD1. Trimming took 6 bases from V and 0 from J; bases not matched to a gene: 16. Germline V gene lookup returns CDR1 LNHDA and CDR2 SQIVND (reference sequence). The CDR3 totals 19 residues. The CDR3 region has the DNA TGTGCCAGTAGCCCTCAACGGGGGGGACAGGGGATAGCTAACTATGGCTACACCTTC. Translating it yields CASSPQRGGQGIANYGYTF.

The V call is TRBV10-3, the J call TRBJ2-3; the match to TRBD2 covers 8 bases. J was trimmed by 6 bases and V by 2 bases; bases with no gene match: 4. CDR3 size: 14 residues. CDR1 and CDR2 from the germline V gene are ENHRY and SYGVKD. CDR3 coding DNA: TGTGCCATCAGTGAGCCGGGGGGGCGTGATACGCAGTATTTT. The encoded protein is CAISEPGGRDTQYF.

DNA of the CDR3: TGTGCCACCAGCCCAACGGATCAGCCCCAGCATTTT. Protein: CATSPTDQPQHF. The rearrangement links TRBV15 to TRBJ1-5; D is uncertain. The CDR3 is made up of 12 amino acids. Between the trimmed V and J ends, which lost 5 bases and 5 bases, there was a span of 7 bases. CDR1 and CDR2 from the germline V gene are LNHNV and YYDKDF (reference sequence).

This chain connects TRBV15 to TRBJ1-4, with 9 bases identical to TRBD1. The germline V gene encodes CDR1 LNHNV and CDR2 YYDKDF (reference sequence). There are 15 residues in the CDR3. With V trimmed by 2 bases and J by 8 bases, 6 bases remained unmatched. CDR3: CATSRQQGASEKLFF. CDR3 DNA: TGTGCCACCAGCAGACAACAGGGGGCCTCAGAAAAACTGTTTTTT.

J is TRBJ2-5 and V is TRBV30; TRBD2 agrees at 8 bases. The CDR3 totals 14 residues. Germline CDR1 GTSNPN, CDR2 SVGIG (reference sequence). Trimming cost V 1 base and J 5 bases; bases outside gene matches: 6. CDR3 sequence reads: CAWSAGGALETQYF. Here the CDR3 DNA reads TGTGCCTGGAGTGCCGGGGGGGCCTTGGAGACCCAGTACTTC.

This sequence joins TRBV7-8 and TRBJ1-1, with 9 positions matching TRBD1. Per the germline V gene, CDR1 is SGHVS and CDR2 is FQNEAQ. The CDR3 loop spans 16 amino acids. Losses at the gene ends were 1 base for V and 5 bases for J; bases not matched to a gene: 8. The DNA of the CDR3 is TGTGCCAGCAGCTTAGTTAGACAGGGGGTGAGGACTGAAGCTTTCTTT. Translation gives CASSLVRQGVRTEAFF.

This chain connects TRBV6-6 to TRBJ1-1; maybe TRBD1 (5 bases). The CDR3 is made up of 13 amino acids. Trimming shortened V by 5 bases and J by 6 bases, and 13 bases separated the two germline ends. CDR1 and CDR2 from the germline V gene are MNHNY and SVGAGI (reference sequence). CDR3 loop: CASSLPSTAEAFF. As DNA, the CDR3 is TGTGCCAGCAGTCTACCTTCGACAGCTGAAGCTTTCTTT.

The V gene is TRBV4-1, the J gene TRBJ1-1; weak D call: TRBD1 (6 bases). Trimming took off 0 bases at V and 4 bases at J, with 9 bases between the two ends. The CDR3 extends over 14 amino acids. Per germline, CDR1 MGHRA and CDR2 YSYEKL. The CDR3 DNA is TGCGCCAGCAGCCAAGACTCCAGGGGCACTGAAGCTTTCTTT. Translating it yields CASSQDSRGTEAFF.

V and J are TRBV29-1 and TRBJ1-2; 7 bases agree with TRBD1. The V gene end was trimmed by 2 bases and the J gene end by 8 bases; junction bases not matched to a gene: 8. Germline assignment: CDR1 SQVTM and CDR2 ANQGSEA. CDR3 length equals 13 residues. The CDR3 region has the DNA TGCAGCGTTGAACGACAGGGATCGGGCGGCTACACCTTC. This sequence encodes CSVERQGSGGYTF.

V and J are TRBV7-6 and TRBJ2-2; 10 bases are a match to TRBD2. This CDR3 has 14 amino acids. The germline gives CDR1 SGHVS, CDR2 FNYEAQ. J was trimmed by 3 bases and V by 7 bases; bases with no gene match: 2. CDR3 sequence reads: CASKGLADTGELFF. The CDR3, as DNA: TGTGCCAGCAAAGGACTAGCGGACACCGGGGAGCTGTTTTTT.